This T cell receptor beta chain was recorded in a study of T cell responses to AZD1222 COVID-19 vaccine. Measured with immunoSEQ multiplex PCR; TCRdb has only the in-frame clones, and not every one. Of 85,000 to 130,000 clones in the sample, 85% to 95% were seen once. The germline V gene has CDR1 LGHDT and CDR2 YNNKEL (reference sequence). Unmatched junction bases numbered 7, after V lost 5 bases and J lost 9 bases. The CDR3 runs to 15 residues. Remarks on this clone: As yet, its antigen is unknown.

The study, taken as a whole, reports: Seropositive at baseline were only a handful of AZD1222 recipients.

The clonotype comes from an adult in good health. The V gene is TRBV3-1 (or the pseudogene TRBV3-2), the J gene TRBJ2-1; 13 bases are shared with TRBD2. Material: peripheral blood, obtained on day 0 of AZD1222 vaccination. CDR3 nucleotide sequence: TGTGCCAGCAGCGTTATTAGACTAGCGGGAGGTGAGCAGTTCTTC. Its protein is CASSVIRLAGGEQFF.